A selection of T cell receptor beta chains follows, all from one sample in a study of OX40 agonist ivuxolimab in advanced cancers. Clones were read by immunoSEQ multiplex PCR, and TCRdb kept only the in-frame ones, dropping some. Of around 52,000 clones in the sample, 83% are singletons; the top ten hold over 3%. The sample here was CD4+ or CD8+ T cells sorted from blood, taken in a trial of the OX40 agonist ivuxolimab. The receptors derive from an adult with an advanced solid tumor such as melanoma, head and neck, liver or kidney cancer. The CDR3 runs from the conserved cysteine through the conserved F or W. A D gene is named only where the DNA matches it firmly. Only part of the rows carry a size: once, few, many, or a class if the clone is expanded.

CDR3 DNA	CDR3 protein	V gene	J gene	clone size	D gene
TGTGCCAGCAGTTTAGCCAGAGGCCTGAATCAGCCCCAGCATTTT	CASSLARGLNQPQHF	TRBV28	TRBJ1-5	NA	NA
TGTGCCTGGGACCGTAGCTTTGACTATGGCTACACCTTC	CAWDRSFDYGYTF	TRBV30	TRBJ1-2	NA	NA
TGCAGCGTTGAAGGACAGGCTGTAGATACGCAGTATTTT	CSVEGQAVDTQYF	TRBV29-1	TRBJ2-3	once	NA
TGTGCCTGGGGCAGAAATTCACCCCTCCACTTT	CAWGRNSPLHF	TRBV30	TRBJ1-6	NA	NA
TGCAGCGTTGGGCAACCCGACACCGGGGAGCTGTTTTTT	CSVGQPDTGELFF	TRBV29-1	TRBJ2-2	NA	NA
TGTGCCAGCAGCTCCGCCCCCCTCCACTATGGCTACACCTTC	CASSSAPLHYGYTF	TRBV11-1	TRBJ1-2	NA	NA
TGTGCCAGCAGGGTGACTAGTATCGCCGGGGAGCTGTTTTTT	CASRVTSIAGELFF	TRBV2	TRBJ2-2	NA	NA
TGTGCCTGGAGTGTAGGTTACGTACCCTACGAGCAGTACTTC	CAWSVGYVPYEQYF	TRBV30	TRBJ2-7	NA	NA
TGTGCCAGCAGCTTAGATGCGGGCGTCTCCTACGAGCAGTACTTC	CASSLDAGVSYEQYF	TRBV7-9	TRBJ2-7	NA	NA
TGTGCCAGCAGCTTCGGACTAGCGGGAATTCAGAATGAGCAGTTCTTC	CASSFGLAGIQNEQFF	TRBV7-3	TRBJ2-1	NA	TRBD2
TGTGCCAGCAGCTTAGATCGGTCCAACTACGAGCAGTACTTC	CASSLDRSNYEQYF	TRBV11-2	TRBJ2-7	few	NA
TGCAGCGTTGATGGAGGACCCGGGACAGGCAGCCAAGAGACCCAGTACTTC	CSVDGGPGTGSQETQYF	TRBV29-1	TRBJ2-5	once	TRBD1
TGTGCCAGCTCCCCCGGGGCCATGAACACTGAAGCTTTCTTT	CASSPGAMNTEAFF	TRBV18	TRBJ1-1	NA	NA
TGTGCCAGCAGCGTCCTCAAACGGGACCCCCTCTCTTCCTACGAGCAGTACTTC	CASSVLKRDPLSSYEQYF	TRBV11-2	TRBJ2-7	NA	NA
TGTGCCAGCAGTGCAGTAGGGGGGCACTACGAGCAGTACTTC	CASSAVGGHYEQYF	TRBV6-1	TRBJ2-7	NA	NA
TGTGCCAGCAGCTTAGCGCACCTCACCGGGGAGCTGTTTTTT	CASSLAHLTGELFF	TRBV7-6	TRBJ2-2	NA	NA
TGTGCCAGTAGTCCCCTCCTACAGGGGGATAATTCACCCCTCCACTTT	CASSPLLQGDNSPLHF	TRBV19	TRBJ1-6	NA	TRBD1
TGCAGCGTGGGGGACAGGGGGAACACTGAAGCTTTCTTT	CSVGDRGNTEAFF	TRBV29-1	TRBJ1-1	NA	TRBD1
TGTGCCTGGAGTGCCTGGACCGTACCCTTGGACTATGGCTACACCTTC	CAWSAWTVPLDYGYTF	TRBV30	TRBJ1-2	NA	NA
TGCGCCAGCAGCCAAGATCCGCCAACAGGGGGCGATCCTGAAGCTTTCTTT	CASSQDPPTGGDPEAFF	TRBV4-1	TRBJ1-1	NA	TRBD1
TGCGCCAGCAGCGCCGGACTAGCAGTCTACAATGAGCAGTTCTTC	CASSAGLAVYNEQFF	TRBV5-1	TRBJ2-1	NA	TRBD2
TGCAGTGCTACCCCACAAGAGACCCAGTACTTC	CSATPQETQYF	TRBV20-1	TRBJ2-5	NA	NA